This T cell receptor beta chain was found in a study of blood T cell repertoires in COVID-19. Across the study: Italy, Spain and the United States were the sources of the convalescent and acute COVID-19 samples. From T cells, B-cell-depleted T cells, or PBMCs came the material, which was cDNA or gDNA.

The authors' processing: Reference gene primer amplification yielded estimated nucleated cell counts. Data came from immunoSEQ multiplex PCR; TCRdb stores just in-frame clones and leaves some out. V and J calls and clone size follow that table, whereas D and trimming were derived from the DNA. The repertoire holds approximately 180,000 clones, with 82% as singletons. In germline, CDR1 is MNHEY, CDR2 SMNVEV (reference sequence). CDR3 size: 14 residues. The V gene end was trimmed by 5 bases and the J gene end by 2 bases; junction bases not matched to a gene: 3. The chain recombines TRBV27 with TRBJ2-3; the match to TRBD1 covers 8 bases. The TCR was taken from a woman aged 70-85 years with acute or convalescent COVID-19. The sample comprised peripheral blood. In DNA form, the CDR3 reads TGTGCCAGCAGTCCACAGGGGGTCACAGATACGCAGTATTTT. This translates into CASSPQGVTDTQYF.